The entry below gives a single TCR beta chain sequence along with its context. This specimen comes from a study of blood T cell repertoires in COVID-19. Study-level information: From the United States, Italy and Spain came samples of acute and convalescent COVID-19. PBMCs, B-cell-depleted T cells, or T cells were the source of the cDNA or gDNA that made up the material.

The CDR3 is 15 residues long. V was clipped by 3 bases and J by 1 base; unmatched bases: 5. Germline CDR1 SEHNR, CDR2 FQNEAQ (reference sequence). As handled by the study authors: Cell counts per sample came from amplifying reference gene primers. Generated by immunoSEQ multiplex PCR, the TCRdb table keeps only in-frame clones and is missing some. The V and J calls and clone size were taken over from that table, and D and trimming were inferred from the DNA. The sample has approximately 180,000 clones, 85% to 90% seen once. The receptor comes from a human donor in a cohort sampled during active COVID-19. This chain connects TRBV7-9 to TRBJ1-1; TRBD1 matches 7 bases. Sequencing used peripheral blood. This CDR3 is CASSLDRSTNTEAFF. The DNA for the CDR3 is TGTGCCAGCAGCTTGGACAGGTCGACGAACACTGAAGCTTTCTTT.